The 23 T cell receptor beta chains presented below share a single source sample, sequenced in a study of T cells expressing NK-cell markers. TCRdb reprocessed the 5' RACE reads and stores each CDR3 protein as one record, lacking DNA. The specimen's table records roughly 120,000 distinct CDR3 sequences. Sequencing used blood T cells: a sorted CD56 or NKG2C T cell subset, CD4+ or CD8+ T cells, or bulk PBMC T cells (not recorded which). The source is a woman between 18 and 69 years old in good health.

V usage is TRBV24-1 and J usage is TRBJ1-4; TCRdb picks TRBD1, but there is no DNA to check that call. The CDR3 consists of 15 residues. Germline-derived CDR1 and CDR2 are KGHDR and SFDVKD. This CDR3 reads CATSDFRGDNEKLFF.

The V and J genes are TRBV18 and TRBJ2-5; TCRdb returns TRBD1, unconfirmable since there is no DNA. The CDR3 covers 17 residues. The germline V gene encodes CDR1 KGHSH and CDR2 LQKENI. The chain's CDR3 is CASSPREKQGGQETQYF.

The rearrangement uses TRBV5-1 and TRBJ2-1. Germline CDR1 reads SGHRS; CDR2 reads YFSETQ. CDR3 length equals 12 residues. CDR3 sequence: CASSPASSSPFF.

This chain joins TRBV7-2 and TRBJ2-3; the TRBD1 assignment by TCRdb is unverifiable without DNA. CDR3 size: 14 residues. Germline values: CDR1 SGHTA, CDR2 FQGNSA. The CDR3 loop is CASSLDPLGDTQYF.

CDR3 region: CASSGGAEDNQPQHF. The chain combines TRBV6-4 with TRBJ1-5; TCRdb gives TRBD1 as the D gene, but with no DNA this cannot be confirmed. The CDR3 covers 15 residues. Germline V gene data show CDR1 as MRHNA and CDR2 as SNTAGT.

V is TRBV7-8 and J is TRBJ2-7; checking the TCRdb D call of TRBD1 is not possible without DNA. This CDR3 region has 14 residues. Germline CDR1 SGHVS, CDR2 FQNEAQ. CDR3 sequence: CASSDRDRTYEQYF.

The gene calls are TRBV28 and TRBJ2-7. The germline V gene encodes CDR1 MDHEN and CDR2 SYDVKM. The CDR3 is made up of 14 amino acids. CDR3 protein: CASSFGGGTYEQYF.

The V and J genes are TRBV29-1 and TRBJ1-2; the TRBD1 assignment by TCRdb is unverifiable without DNA. The CDR3 is 13 amino acids. The germline CDR1 and CDR2 sequences are SQVTM and ANQGSEA. CDR3 sequence: CSVLQGDHYGYTF.

The chain couples TRBV5-1 to TRBJ2-5; the D call of TRBD1 rests on TCRdb alone, since no DNA is present to check it. This CDR3 contains 13 residues. CDR1 and CDR2 (germline): SGHRS, YFSETQ. CDR3 residues: CASSLTGGETQYF.

The V and J genes are TRBV20-1 and TRBJ1-5. The CDR3 is made up of 13 amino acids. Germline V CDR1 and CDR2: DFQATT, SNEGSKA (reference sequence). The CDR3 protein is CSASEDSNQPQHF.

The CDR3 region is CASSISSSNEQFF. This chain joins TRBV19 and TRBJ2-1. CDR3 length: 13 amino acids. Per the germline V gene, CDR1 is LNHDA and CDR2 is SQIVND (reference sequence).

This chain links TRBV4-3 with TRBJ2-2; without DNA, the TCRdb call of TRBD1 cannot be checked. Per the germline V gene, CDR1 is LGHNA and CDR2 is YSLEER. This CDR3 has 15 residues. CDR3: CASSQEDRGAGELFF.

The CDR3 reads CSALDRNTGELFF. V gene TRBV20-1 combines with J gene TRBJ2-2; TCRdb proposes TRBD1, but this gene call is untestable without DNA. Germline CDR1 and CDR2: DFQATT and SNEGSKA (reference sequence). This CDR3 is 13 amino acids long.

The rearrangement links TRBV10-1 to TRBJ2-5. The CDR3 has 13 residues. Germline CDR1 is WNHNN and CDR2 is SYGVQD (reference sequence). CDR3 sequence: CASSDGLGETQYF.

The chain links TRBV7-3 to TRBJ2-2. The CDR3 contains 14 residues. Germline loops: CDR1 SGHTA, CDR2 FQGTGA. CDR3 protein: CASSLIGRSGELFF.

The gene calls are TRBV9 and TRBJ1-4. Looked up from germline, CDR1 is SGDLS and CDR2 is YYNGEE. This CDR3 spans 16 amino acids. The CDR3 region is CASSVDPRQPNEKLFF. The full variable domain, completed using reference TRBV9 and TRBJ1-4, is DSGVTQTPKHLITATGQRVTLRCSPRSGDLSVYWYQQSLDQGLQFLIQYYNGEERAKGNILERFSAQQFPDLHSELNLSSLELGDSALYFCASSVDPRQPNEKLFFGSGTQLSVL.

The CDR3 loop is CASSDPLGPGANVLTF. The rearrangement links TRBV6-4 to TRBJ2-6; lacking DNA, the TRBD2 call made by TCRdb goes unchecked. Per the germline V gene, CDR1 is MRHNA and CDR2 is SNTAGT. The CDR3 is 16 amino acids.

The gene calls are TRBV10-3 and TRBJ2-1; the D gene TCRdb calls, TRBD1, cannot be checked with no DNA. From germline, CDR1 is ENHRY and CDR2 SYGVKD. The CDR3 length is 18 residues. CDR3: CAISEGGVQPQGWGEQFF.

This chain links TRBV30 with TRBJ2-3. This CDR3 has 12 amino acids. Germline CDR1 and CDR2: GTSNPN and SVGIG (reference sequence). CDR3 region: CAWTWGTDTQYF.

This chain's CDR3 is CASGKTGSLVETQYF. The chain joins TRBV6-1 to TRBJ2-5; TCRdb's assignment of TRBD1 cannot be checked, as there is no DNA. The CDR3 runs to 15 residues. Germline-derived CDR1 and CDR2 are MNHNS and SASEGT.

The chain recombines TRBV29-1 with TRBJ2-1; TCRdb calls TRBD1, which cannot be checked without DNA. In germline, CDR1 is SQVTM, CDR2 ANQGSEA. The CDR3 totals 13 residues. CDR3 sequence: CSVWSGGSNEQFF.

The V gene is TRBV6-1, the J gene TRBJ1-2; absent DNA, TCRdb's TRBD1 call cannot be checked. The CDR3 spans 14 residues. CDR1 is MNHNS, CDR2 SASEGT, per germline. The CDR3 loop reads CASRTIGTVYGYTF.

The V gene is TRBV7-3, the J gene TRBJ2-3; TCRdb's D call, TRBD1, is unchecked because there is no DNA. CDR1 SGHTA and CDR2 FQGTGA come from the germline V gene. The CDR3 has 14 residues. CDR3: CASSSPPPTDTQYF.